This T cell receptor beta chain was sequenced during a study of T-cell reconstitution after alpha-beta-depleted transplantation in children. TCRbeta library construction was performed incorporating unique molecular identifiers. TCRdb re-derived calls from the PCR reads in MiXCR, one entry per CDR3 protein. The sample carries around 800,000 distinct CDR3 sequences, roughly 15% recorded once. This clonotype was found a few times. Its antigen is not known. The CDR3 sequence is 12 residues long. Between the trimmed V and J ends, which lost 8 bases and 9 bases, there was a span of 11 bases. General study results and limits: Reportedly, roughly two months post-transplant, alpha-beta T cells arose from several hundred expanded graft clones. T-cell counts and diversity were attributed mostly to newly produced T cells one year after transplant. Some patients owed their high day-60 TCRbeta diversity to surviving recipient T cells and thymic progenitors.

The chain recombines TRBV12-3 or TRBV12-4 with TRBJ1-6; no reliable D call. This specimen was PBMCs, mostly from graft donor cells, taken 360 days after TCRalphabeta/CD19-depleted stem cell transplant. The sequence was collected from a male patient between 10 and 17 years old who had a stem cell transplant for acute lymphoblastic leukemia, so the T cells may come from the graft donor. The CDR3 sequence: CASRQRSSPLHF. CDR3 in DNA: TGTGCCAGCCGCCAAAGGAGTTCACCCCTCCACTTT.